The entry below gives a single T cell receptor beta chain sequence along with its context. Per germline, CDR1 MNHNY and CDR2 SVGAGI (reference sequence). CDR3 size: 13 residues. The V segment lost 11 bases and the J segment 3 bases; nucleotides outside the gene matches: 2. These data originate in a study of blood T cell repertoires in COVID-19. Overall study: Acute-phase and convalescent COVID-19 samples originated in the United States, Italy and Spain. PBMCs, B-cell-depleted T cells, or T cells were the source of the cDNA or gDNA that made up the material.

Generated by immunoSEQ multiplex PCR, the TCRdb table keeps only in-frame clones and is missing some. Of 150,000 or so clones listed, around nine tenths are singletons. Participants spanned ages about 18 to 90 years and resided in over 20 US areas. Cohorts were based on clinical histories the participants reported. The TCR was taken from a woman in her forties or fifties who had recovered from COVID-19. Source material: PBMCs or T cells enriched from blood (not recorded which). V is TRBV6-6 and J is TRBJ1-4, with 11 bases matching TRBD1. The CDR3 here is CAGQGASNEKLFF. The CDR3 DNA is TGTGCCGGACAGGGGGCGTCTAATGAAAAACTGTTTTTT.